This is a list of T cell receptor beta chains from one sample in a study of CD8+ T cells in alopecia areata. TCRdb's table, derived via immunoSEQ multiplex PCR, lists solely in-frame clones and lacks some. The table includes over 150,000 clones, around 50% detected once. Sequenced material: CD4+ T cells sorted from blood, taken at week 0. The receptors shown here come from a human donor with alopecia areata. CDR3s include the opening cysteine and the closing phenylalanine or tryptophan. A D gene is named only where the DNA matches it firmly. Some rows have no size entry. The others give once, few or many, or a class for an expanded clone.

V gene: TRBV9; J gene: TRBJ1-2; clone size: NA; D gene: NA; CDR3 protein: CASSVGPSGEAYGYTF; CDR3 DNA: TGTGCCAGCAGCGTAGGGCCATCAGGGGAGGCCTATGGCTACACCTTC
V gene: TRBV10-1; J gene: TRBJ2-7; clone size: once; D gene: NA; CDR3 protein: CASSAGEGTDEQYF; CDR3 DNA: TGCGCCAGCAGTGCCGGTGAGGGGACGGACGAGCAGTACTTC
V gene: TRBV5-4; J gene: TRBJ1-6; clone size: once; D gene: NA; CDR3 protein: CASSFAGSYNSPLHF; CDR3 DNA: TGTGCCAGCAGCTTTGCAGGGAGCTATAATTCACCCCTCCACTTT
V gene: TRBV4-2; J gene: TRBJ1-2; clone size: NA; D gene: NA; CDR3 protein: CASSQRGGYTF; CDR3 DNA: TGTGCCAGCAGCCAAAGGGGAGGCTACACCTTC
V gene: TRBV5-1; J gene: TRBJ1-1; clone size: NA; D gene: NA; CDR3 protein: CASSFRTNTEAFF; CDR3 DNA: TGCGCCAGCAGCTTTCGGACGAACACTGAAGCTTTCTTT
V gene: TRBV30; J gene: TRBJ2-5; clone size: once; D gene: TRBD2; CDR3 protein: CAGGGATETQYF; CDR3 DNA: TGTGCCGGCGGGGGGGCTACAGAGACCCAGTACTTC
V gene: TRBV9; J gene: TRBJ2-4; clone size: NA; D gene: NA; CDR3 protein: CASSVGGANIQYF; CDR3 DNA: TGTGCCAGCAGCGTAGGAGGAGCAAACATTCAGTACTTC
V gene: TRBV20-1; J gene: TRBJ2-7; clone size: NA; D gene: NA; CDR3 protein: CSARANHEQYF; CDR3 DNA: TGCAGTGCTAGAGCGAATCACGAGCAGTACTTC
V gene: TRBV25-1; J gene: TRBJ2-2; clone size: NA; D gene: NA; CDR3 protein: CASSASDGTKTGELFF; CDR3 DNA: TGTGCCAGCAGTGCATCAGACGGGACAAAAACCGGGGAGCTGTTTTTT
V gene: TRBV7-9; J gene: TRBJ1-1; clone size: few; D gene: NA; CDR3 protein: CASSFRDTEAFF; CDR3 DNA: TGTGCCAGCAGCTTCAGGGACACTGAAGCTTTCTTT
V gene: TRBV25-1; J gene: TRBJ2-1; clone size: NA; D gene: NA; CDR3 protein: CAGSRGRGEQFF; CDR3 DNA: TGTGCAGGTTCCCGGGGCCGGGGTGAGCAGTTCTTC
V gene: TRBV5-1; J gene: TRBJ2-7; clone size: NA; D gene: TRBD1; CDR3 protein: CASSSTGTGAPYEQYF; CDR3 DNA: TGCGCCAGCAGCTCAACCGGGACAGGGGCGCCCTACGAGCAGTACTTC
V gene: TRBV7-9; J gene: TRBJ1-6; clone size: NA; D gene: TRBD1; CDR3 protein: CASRRQGGSPLHF; CDR3 DNA: TGTGCCAGCAGACGACAGGGTGGGTCACCCCTCCACTTT
V gene: TRBV18; J gene: TRBJ2-2; clone size: NA; D gene: TRBD1; CDR3 protein: CASSPSQGRTGELFF; CDR3 DNA: TGTGCCAGCTCACCATCACAGGGGAGAACCGGGGAGCTGTTTTTT
V gene: TRBV5-1; J gene: TRBJ2-2; clone size: NA; D gene: TRBD1; CDR3 protein: CASRGQWDTGELFF; CDR3 DNA: TGCGCCAGCAGGGGACAGTGGGACACCGGGGAGCTGTTTTTT
V gene: TRBV7-9; J gene: TRBJ1-1; clone size: NA; D gene: NA; CDR3 protein: CASSLSTGYTEAFF; CDR3 DNA: TGTGCCAGCAGCTTATCAACGGGGTACACTGAAGCTTTCTTT
V gene: TRBV7-3; J gene: TRBJ2-3; clone size: NA; D gene: TRBD2; CDR3 protein: CASSLGILAGDTQYF; CDR3 DNA: TGTGCCAGCAGCTTAGGTATACTAGCGGGGGATACGCAGTATTTT
V gene: TRBV15; J gene: TRBJ2-1; clone size: NA; D gene: NA; CDR3 protein: CATSRVVHNEQFF; CDR3 DNA: TGTGCCACCAGCAGAGTGGTTCACAATGAGCAGTTCTTC
V gene: TRBV2; J gene: TRBJ2-4; clone size: few; D gene: NA; CDR3 protein: CASSEGGAIAKNIQYF; CDR3 DNA: TGTGCCAGCAGTGAAGGCGGGGCCATAGCCAAAAACATTCAGTACTTC
V gene: TRBV7-8; J gene: TRBJ2-7; clone size: medium-sized; D gene: NA; CDR3 protein: CASSLVGQNSYEQYF; CDR3 DNA: TGTGCCAGCAGCTTAGTGGGACAAAACTCCTACGAGCAGTACTTC
V gene: TRBV29-1; J gene: TRBJ1-2; clone size: NA; D gene: TRBD1; CDR3 protein: CSVHLPGQDYGYTF; CDR3 DNA: TGCAGCGTTCACCTACCGGGACAGGACTATGGCTACACCTTC
V gene: TRBV7-9; J gene: TRBJ1-4; clone size: few; D gene: NA; CDR3 protein: CASTPLGGRNEKLFF; CDR3 DNA: TGTGCCAGCACCCCCCTGGGAGGTCGGAATGAAAAACTGTTTTTT
V gene: TRBV13; J gene: TRBJ2-2; clone size: NA; D gene: TRBD1; CDR3 protein: CASSPRGYGELFF; CDR3 DNA: TGTGCCAGCAGCCCCAGGGGGTACGGGGAGCTGTTTTTT
V gene: TRBV11-2; J gene: TRBJ2-7; clone size: NA; D gene: TRBD1; CDR3 protein: CASTPVGTGYNSYEQYF; CDR3 DNA: TGTGCCAGCACCCCTGTGGGGACAGGTTATAACTCCTACGAGCAGTACTTC
V gene: TRBV6-6; J gene: TRBJ2-2; clone size: NA; D gene: TRBD1; CDR3 protein: CASSGGTGINTGELFF; CDR3 DNA: TGTGCCAGCAGTGGAGGGACAGGGATTAACACCGGGGAGCTGTTTTTT
V gene: TRBV13; J gene: TRBJ1-1; clone size: NA; D gene: TRBD1; CDR3 protein: CASSIQNRGNTEAFF; CDR3 DNA: TGTGCCAGCAGCATACAGAACAGGGGGAACACTGAAGCTTTCTTT
V gene: TRBV19; J gene: TRBJ2-2; clone size: few; D gene: NA; CDR3 protein: CASMGISTGELFF; CDR3 DNA: TGTGCCAGTATGGGGATTTCCACTGGGGAGCTGTTTTTT
V gene: TRBV7-9; J gene: TRBJ1-4; clone size: few; D gene: TRBD1; CDR3 protein: CASSRLNEQGLPNEKLFF; CDR3 DNA: TGTGCCAGCAGCCGACTAAACGAACAGGGGCTACCTAATGAAAAACTGTTTTTT